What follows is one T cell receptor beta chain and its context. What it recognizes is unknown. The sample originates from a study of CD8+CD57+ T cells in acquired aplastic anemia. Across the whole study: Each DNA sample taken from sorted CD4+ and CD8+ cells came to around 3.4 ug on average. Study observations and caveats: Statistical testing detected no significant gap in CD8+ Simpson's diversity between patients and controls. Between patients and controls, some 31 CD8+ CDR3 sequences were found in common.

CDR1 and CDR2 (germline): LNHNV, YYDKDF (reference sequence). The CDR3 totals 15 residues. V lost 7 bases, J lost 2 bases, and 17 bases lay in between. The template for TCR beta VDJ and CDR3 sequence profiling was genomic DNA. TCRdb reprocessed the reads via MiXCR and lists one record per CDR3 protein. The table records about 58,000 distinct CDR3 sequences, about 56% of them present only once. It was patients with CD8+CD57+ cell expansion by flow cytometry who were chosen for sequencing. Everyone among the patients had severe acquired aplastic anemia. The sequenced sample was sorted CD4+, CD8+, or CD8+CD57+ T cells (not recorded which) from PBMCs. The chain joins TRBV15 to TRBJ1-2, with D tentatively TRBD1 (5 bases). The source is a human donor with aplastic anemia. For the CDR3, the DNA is TGTGCCACCACGGAGATAAGAGACAGAAACTATGGCTACACCTTC. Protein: CATTEIRDRNYGYTF. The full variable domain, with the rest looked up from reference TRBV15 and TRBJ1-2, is DAMVIQNPRYQVTQFGKPVTLSCSQTLNHNVMYWYQQKSSQAPKLLFHYYDKDFNNEADTPDNFQSRRPNTSFCFLDIRSPGLGDTAMYLCATTEIRDRNYGYTFGSGTRLTVV.